These 27 T cell receptor beta chains were sequenced from one sample in a study of blood T cell repertoires in COVID-19. Here immunoSEQ multiplex PCR was the method, and the copy in TCRdb shows in-frame clones only, minus some. The sample yields about 180,000 clones, 70% to 90% seen once. Sequencing was done on a sample of peripheral blood. The receptors originated from a man between 60 and 70 years old with acute or convalescent COVID-19.

The chain combines TRBV7-2 with TRBJ2-5; D perhaps matches TRBD1 (6 bases). The CDR3 covers 17 residues. The V and J ends lost 1 base and 2 bases respectively, with 17 bases between them. Germline CDR1 is SGHTA and CDR2 is FQGNSA. The DNA of the CDR3 is TGTGCCAGCAGCTTAGGTCAAGGGGGTACCGTACAAGAGACCCAGTACTTC. Its protein product is CASSLGQGGTVQETQYF.

The chain carries TRBV15 and TRBJ1-1, with D unclear. V lost 0 bases and J 7 bases, leaving 12 bases between the germline ends. CDR1 is LNHNV, CDR2 YYDKDF, per germline (reference sequence). CDR3 length equals 14 residues. The CDR3 bases are TGTGCCACCAGCAGAGATCTCCAGGCCAGTGAAGCTTTCTTT. Translating gives CATSRDLQASEAFF.

The chain uses TRBV10-3 and TRBJ2-2, with 15 bases identical to TRBD2. The V and J ends lost 5 bases and 6 bases, in that order; junction bases with no gene match: 4. Germline V gene lookup returns CDR1 ENHRY and CDR2 SYGVKD. CDR3 length: 16 residues. CDR3 in DNA: TGTGCCATCAGTCAGGGGACTAGCGGGAGGTCCGGGGAGCTGTTTTTT. This translates into CAISQGTSGRSGELFF.

The V gene is TRBV25-1, the J gene TRBJ1-2; 11 bases are shared with TRBD1. This CDR3 spans 13 amino acids. The J segment lost 8 bases and the V segment lost 6 bases, leaving 5 bases of the junction unmatched. Germline V CDR1 and CDR2: MGHDK, SYGVNS. The CDR3 loop reads CASSTDRGLGYTF. For the CDR3, the DNA is TGTGCCAGCAGCACGGACAGGGGGCTCGGCTACACCTTC.

The rearrangement links TRBV27 to TRBJ2-7, with 9 positions matching TRBD2. The CDR3 consists of 16 residues. Per germline, CDR1 MNHEY and CDR2 SMNVEV (reference sequence). The V gene end was trimmed by 6 bases and the J gene end by 2 bases; junction bases not matched to a gene: 11. In DNA, the CDR3 is TGTGCCAGCAGCCCTGGTCTAAGCGGGGGGACCTACGAGCAGTACTTC. Translating it yields CASSPGLSGGTYEQYF.

J is TRBJ2-7 and V is TRBV29-1, with D tentatively TRBD2 (5 bases). V lost 4 bases and J 6 bases, leaving 16 bases between the germline ends. The CDR3 length is 13 residues. Germline V gene data show CDR1 as SQVTM and CDR2 as ANQGSEA. CDR3 DNA sequence: TGCAGCGTTGTCGGGGAGAAACCCTCCGAGCAGTACTTC. Amino acid sequence: CSVVGEKPSEQYF.

This clone was found a few times. The V and J genes are TRBV4-1 and TRBJ2-1; 10 nucleotides agree with TRBD1. V lost 3 bases to trimming and J lost 4 bases; unmatched junction nucleotides: 3. Germline CDR1 MGHRA, CDR2 YSYEKL. The CDR3 covers 15 residues. CDR3 sequence: CASSHPGQGYNEQFF. CDR3 coding DNA: TGCGCCAGCAGCCACCCGGGACAGGGGTACAATGAGCAGTTCTTC.

This rearrangement joins TRBV24-1 to TRBJ2-1; TRBD2 matches 11 bases. Germline CDR1 reads KGHDR; CDR2 reads SFDVKD. V was pared by 9 bases and J by 4 bases, with 7 bases of the junction left unmatched. The CDR3 totals 15 residues. For the CDR3, the DNA is TGTGCCACCCGCCCCGGGACTAGCGGATACAATGAGCAGTTCTTC. Protein product: CATRPGTSGYNEQFF.

The rearrangement uses TRBV28 and TRBJ2-7, with D possibly TRBD2 on 6 matching bases. CDR1 is MDHEN and CDR2 is SYDVKM in the germline V gene. The CDR3 totals 15 residues. Trimming took 6 bases from V and 4 from J, leaving 19 bases between them. The CDR3 DNA sequence: TGTGCCAGCAGATACGGGTGGGGGGAGAGGTACGAGCAGTACTTC. It yields the protein CASRYGWGERYEQYF.

The chain recombines TRBV7-9 with TRBJ2-7; 14 nucleotides line up with TRBD2. The junction had 8 bases not matched to a gene; V was cut back by 4 bases and J by 9 bases. Germline V lookup: CDR1 SEHNR, CDR2 FQNEAQ (reference sequence). This CDR3 has 15 amino acids. This CDR3 is CASSYGTSGSFGQYF. As DNA, the CDR3 is TGTGCCAGCAGCTACGGGACTAGCGGGAGTTTCGGGCAGTACTTC.

This chain links TRBV28 with TRBJ2-7; 9 nucleotides align to TRBD1. This CDR3 has 17 residues. V was pared by 4 bases and J by 6 bases, with 16 bases of the junction left unmatched. Germline CDR1 MDHEN, CDR2 SYDVKM. This CDR3 is CASSSISRRDREGEQYF. CDR3 nucleotide sequence: TGTGCCAGCAGTTCTATCTCTCGCCGGGACAGGGAGGGCGAGCAGTACTTC.

The V gene is TRBV5-1, the J gene TRBJ2-3; 11 positions match TRBD2. The V segment lost 1 base and the J segment 1 base; nucleotides outside the gene matches: 8. Per germline, CDR1 SGHRS and CDR2 YFSETQ. This CDR3 is built from 18 residues. CDR3 bases: TGCGCCAGCAGCTTGCCTGTAGCGGGAGGGCGGCGCACAGATACGCAGTATTTT. Translated: CASSLPVAGGRRTDTQYF.

J is TRBJ2-5 and V is TRBV6-2 or TRBV6-3, with D possibly TRBD1 on 6 matching bases. The V end lost 5 bases, the J end lost 5 bases, and 21 bases lay between the germline ends. CDR1 and CDR2 from the germline V gene are MNHEY and SVGEGT. CDR3 length: 16 amino acids. CDR3 residues: CASSRGTQPDLETQYF. CDR3 bases: TGTGCCAGCAGTAGGGGGACGCAGCCTGACTTGGAGACCCAGTACTTC.

In regard to this clone: The junction differs from germline at one of its ends, possibly a read error. The chain joins TRBV5-1 to TRBJ2-3; the D gene is possibly TRBD1 (5 bases). The length of the CDR3 is 14 residues. Germline V CDR1 and CDR2: SGHRS, YFSETQ. The CDR3 spells CASRLAGWADTQYF. CDR3 DNA sequence: TGCGCCAGCAGATTGGCAGGGTGGGCAGATACGCAGTATTTT.

On this clone: A junction boundary mismatches the germline segment, possibly from a read error. The chain combines TRBV7-9 with TRBJ1-2, with D perhaps matching TRBD1 (5 bases). The V gene's germline CDR1 is SEHNR and CDR2 FQNEAQ (reference sequence). This CDR3 is 14 amino acids long. CDR3 amino acids: CASTLSRGSRGYTF. Written as DNA, the CDR3 is TGTGCCAGCACCTTATCACGGGGGTCGCGGGGCTACACCTTC.

J is TRBJ2-2 and V is TRBV19; no clear D. Trimming removed 6 bases from V and 1 base from J, with 6 bases in between. Germline assignment: CDR1 LNHDA and CDR2 SQIVND (reference sequence). The CDR3 has 13 amino acids. CDR3 residues: CASRARNTGELFF. The DNA of the CDR3 is TGTGCCAGTAGGGCCCGGAACACCGGGGAGCTGTTTTTT. The variable domain in full, completed from reference TRBV19 and TRBJ2-2, reads DGGITQSPKYLFRKEGQNVTLSCEQNLNHDAMYWYRQDPGQGLRLIYYSQIVNDFQKGDIAEGYSVSREKKESFPLTVTSAQKNPTAFYLCASRARNTGELFFGEGSRLTVL.

The rearrangement links TRBV7-9 to TRBJ2-3, with TRBD2 matching over 8 bases. The CDR3 spans 17 residues. Looked up from germline, CDR1 is SEHNR and CDR2 is FQNEAQ (reference sequence). V lost 5 bases and J lost 4; bases outside the gene matches: 14. CDR3 amino acids: CASSRRDSRGGPDTQYF. The CDR3, as DNA: TGTGCCAGCAGCCGCCGGGACTCACGGGGGGGTCCAGATACGCAGTATTTT.

The chain couples TRBV5-5 to TRBJ2-5, with a tentative D call TRBD2 (6 bases). V lost 4 bases, J lost 1 base, and 14 bases lay in between. Germline V gives CDR1 SGHKS, CDR2 YYEKEE (reference sequence). The CDR3 covers 15 residues. CDR3 coding DNA: TGTGCCAGCAGCCCCCCGAGGACTACCCAAGAGACCCAGTACTTC. It encodes CASSPPRTTQETQYF.

This chain uses TRBV28 with TRBJ1-5; TRBD1 might be the D (5 bases). Germline CDR1 reads MDHEN; CDR2 reads SYDVKM. Trimming took off 5 bases at V and 7 bases at J, with 21 bases between the two ends. The CDR3 is made up of 16 amino acids. The CDR3 region is CASSPQLGQGGQPQHF. Here the CDR3 DNA reads TGTGCCAGCAGTCCACAACTAGGCCAGGGAGGCCAGCCCCAGCATTTT.

This clone has only one observation. The chain is built from TRBV7-2 and TRBJ1-5; D not resolved. Germline values: CDR1 SGHTA, CDR2 FQGNSA. The CDR3 consists of 12 residues. Trimming cost V 1 base and J 11 bases, with 9 bases left between them. In nucleotides, the CDR3 is TGTGCCAGCAGCTTAGAACTCGGGACCCAGCATTTT. Encoded protein: CASSLELGTQHF.

The chain combines TRBV27 with TRBJ2-3; the D gene is possibly TRBD2 (6 bases). Germline CDR1 is MNHEY and CDR2 is SMNVEV (reference sequence). The V end lost 1 base, the J end lost 4 bases, and 15 bases lay between the germline ends. There are 16 residues in the CDR3. The CDR3 DNA is TGTGCCAGCAGTTTATTGGGGGGTGGAAGGGCAGATACGCAGTATTTT. It yields the protein CASSLLGGGRADTQYF.

The V and J genes are TRBV19 and TRBJ1-2; D not certain. The CDR3 covers 14 residues. Germline loops: CDR1 LNHDA, CDR2 SQIVND (reference sequence). Trimming took off 8 bases at V and 0 bases at J, with 13 bases between the two ends. The CDR3 DNA sequence: TGTGCCAGTCAACCCAGGTTAGCTAACTATGGCTACACCTTC. Protein product: CASQPRLANYGYTF. The entire variable domain, with the rest obtained from reference TRBV19 and TRBJ1-2, is as follows: DGGITQSPKYLFRKEGQNVTLSCEQNLNHDAMYWYRQDPGQGLRLIYYSQIVNDFQKGDIAEGYSVSREKKESFPLTVTSAQKNPTAFYLCASQPRLANYGYTFGSGTRLTVV.

The chain is built from TRBV6-5 and TRBJ1-5; unclear D gene. V dropped 7 bases and J dropped 1 base, with 11 bases sitting between them. The CDR3 totals 14 residues. CDR1 and CDR2 (germline): MNHEY, SVGAGI. CDR3 residues: CASTRGGSNQPQHF. In DNA form, the CDR3 reads TGTGCCAGCACTCGGGGTGGCAGCAATCAGCCCCAGCATTTT.

This rearrangement joins TRBV13 to TRBJ2-2; D perhaps matches TRBD2 (7 bases). The CDR3 runs 17 residues. Germline CDR1 PRHDT, CDR2 FYEKMQ (reference sequence). V was pared by 6 bases and J by 6 bases, with 23 bases between. CDR3 sequence (DNA): TGTGCCAGCAGAGCGTTCGGGGGCGGGAGTTCAGCCGGGGAGCTGTTTTTT. Protein product: CASRAFGGGSSAGELFF.

This clone has a single count. The rearrangement uses TRBV2 and TRBJ2-7, with 11 bases that match TRBD2. CDR1 SNHLY and CDR2 FYNNEI come from the germline V gene. CDR3 length equals 16 residues. Trimming at V came to 8 bases and at J to 3 bases, leaving 12 bases not matched to a gene. As DNA, the CDR3 is TGTGCCAGCTCTAGGGGACTAGCGGCCCTGAGCTACGAGCAGTACTTC. Its translation is CASSRGLAALSYEQYF.

The genes are TRBV9 and TRBJ1-1, with unresolved D. This CDR3 is built from 15 residues. CDR1 is SGDLS and CDR2 is YYNGEE in the germline V gene. The germline V and J ends were trimmed by 2 bases and 1 base, with 12 bases remaining between them. CDR3 nucleotide sequence: TGTGCCAGCAGCGTTGGGCAACAGCAGAACACTGAAGCTTTCTTT. Its protein product is CASSVGQQQNTEAFF.

V is TRBV27 and J is TRBJ2-3; no definite D call. The V and J ends lost 0 bases and 2 bases respectively, with 9 bases between them. CDR1 is MNHEY and CDR2 is SMNVEV in the germline V gene (reference sequence). The CDR3 is 15 residues long. CDR3: CASSLSFRLTDTQYF. The DNA for the CDR3 is TGTGCCAGCAGTTTATCGTTCAGACTCACAGATACGCAGTATTTT.